This entry lists 2 T cell receptor beta chains sequenced from one sample in a study of post-analysis software for immune sequencing data. Study-wide points: Compared with controls, patients had more of roughly five TRBV segments, including TRBV5-6, TRBV5-1 and TRBV20-1.

These TCRs' antigens remain unknown. TCR beta cDNA libraries had unique molecular identifiers. MiXCR, applied by TCRdb to the PCR reads, yields one record per CDR3 protein. The sample has hundreds of thousands of distinct CDR3 sequences; 25% to 30% are singletons. The material sequenced was blood. The source of these receptors is a girl aged 5-17 years with multiple sclerosis.

The chain employs TRBV29-1 and TRBJ1-1; no reliable D call. This CDR3 contains 12 residues. Germline assignment: CDR1 SQVTM and CDR2 ANQGSEA. Between the trimmed V and J ends, which lost 5 bases and 4 bases, there was a span of 11 bases. The CDR3 nucleotides are TGCAGCGTTACCGGGCCAGGCACTGAAGCTTTCTTT. Encoded protein: CSVTGPGTEAFF.

This clonotype was seen only a few times. The chain is built from TRBV4-1 and TRBJ1-2; D is unresolved. The germline CDR1 and CDR2 sequences are MGHRA and YSYEKL. This CDR3 is 13 amino acids long. V lost 0 bases, J lost 7 bases, and 9 bases lay in between. The CDR3 region is CASSQEVWAGYTF. The CDR3 nucleotides are TGCGCCAGCAGCCAAGAGGTTTGGGCTGGCTACACCTTC.